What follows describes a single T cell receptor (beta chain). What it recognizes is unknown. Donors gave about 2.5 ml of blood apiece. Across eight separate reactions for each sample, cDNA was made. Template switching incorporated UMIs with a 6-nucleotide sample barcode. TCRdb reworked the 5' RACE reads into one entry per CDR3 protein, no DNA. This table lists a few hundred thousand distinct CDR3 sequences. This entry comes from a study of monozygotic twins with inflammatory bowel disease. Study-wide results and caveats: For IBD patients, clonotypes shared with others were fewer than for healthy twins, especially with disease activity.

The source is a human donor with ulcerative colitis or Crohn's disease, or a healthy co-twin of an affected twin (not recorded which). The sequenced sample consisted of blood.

Here the CDR3 reads CASSVRQGDSYEQYF. The chain recombines TRBV7-2 with TRBJ2-7; there is no DNA to check the TCRdb D call of TRBD1. The germline CDR1 and CDR2 sequences are SGHTA and FQGNSA. The CDR3 runs 15 residues.